This T cell receptor beta chain is from a study of siplizumab effects on memory and regulatory T cells. CDR3 size: 17 residues. The V segment lost 6 bases and the J segment 0 bases; nucleotides outside the gene matches: 9. The germline gives CDR1 LGHNT, CDR2 FRNRAP. To note about this clone: No antigen is known for it.

General study results and limits: With siplizumab, Treg-derived clones averaged about 69% of mappable alloreactive CD4+ clones, versus 25% to 30% in controls.

Using immunoSEQ multiplex PCR, the repertoire was profiled, and TCRdb retains in-frame clones only, with some absent. The sample has about 52,000 clones; 95% to 97% are singletons. The source is a human donor in good health. Sequences were obtained from naive CD4+ T cells sorted from blood. This chain links TRBV12-5 with TRBJ2-7; 12 bases agree with TRBD2. Written as DNA, the CDR3 is TGTGCTAGTGGCCAGACTAGCGGGGGAGGAGTCTCCTACGAGCAGTACTTC. Translation gives CASGQTSGGGVSYEQYF.